The 15 T cell receptor beta chains in this list originate from one sample, sequenced in a study of blood T cells in healthy people across ages. Primers used in a second PCR of roughly 6 to 11 cycles were a sample-barcoded 5' primer and a J-beta primer mix. TCRdb called the 5' RACE reads again in MiXCR, with one record for every CDR3 protein. In the table there are roughly 700,000 distinct CDR3 sequences, approximately 49% of which are singletons. Material: blood. The receptors stem from an older woman in good health.

The rearrangement joins TRBV12-3 or TRBV12-4 to TRBJ1-2; 10 bases line up with TRBD1. The CDR3 is 15 amino acids. The trim removed 7 bases at V and 5 bases at J, leaving 10 bases unmatched. CDR3 sequence reads: CASTMSGTGDYGYTF. As DNA, the CDR3 is TGTGCCAGCACCATGTCAGGGACAGGGGATTATGGCTACACCTTC.

The sample holds one count of this clonotype. The CDR3 reads CASSQGSAEETQYF. The DNA of the CDR3 is TGTGCCAGCAGCCAAGGTTCGGCAGAAGAGACCCAGTACTTC. The chain carries TRBV3-1 and TRBJ2-5; the D is unclear. Germline assignment: CDR1 LGHDT and CDR2 YNNKEL (reference sequence). Trimming took off 1 base at V and 3 bases at J, with 9 bases between the two ends. This CDR3 has 14 amino acids.

The chain combines TRBV20-1 with TRBJ2-5; D perhaps matches TRBD1 (5 bases). This CDR3 region has 13 residues. Per germline, CDR1 DFQATT and CDR2 SNEGSKA (reference sequence). The CDR3 DNA sequence: TGCAGGGCGACAGCCTTGAAGGGGGAGACCCAGTACTTC. Protein product: CRATALKGETQYF.

V gene TRBV7-2 combines with J gene TRBJ2-4; 8 positions match TRBD1. Near its end, the DNA agrees better with TRBJ2-5, so the J call may be wrong. CDR1 and CDR2 from the germline V gene are SGHTA and FQGNSA. The CDR3 covers 14 residues. The CDR3 reads CASSPRTGKETQYF. The DNA of the CDR3 is TGTGCCAGCAGCCCAAGGACAGGGAAAGAGACCCAGTACTTC.

As regards this clonotype: Relative to the germline gene, one junction end is altered; a read error may explain this. The CDR3 region has the DNA TGTGCCATCAGTGATGCAGGGGGTCAGCCCCTGCATTTT. It specifies CAISDAGGQPLHF. The rearrangement joins TRBV10-3 to TRBJ1-5; TRBD1 agrees at 7 bases. The germline gives CDR1 ENHRY, CDR2 SYGVKD. The CDR3 runs 13 residues.

This clonotype has just a few counts. The chain recombines TRBV14 with TRBJ2-5; no clear D gene. Trimming stripped 2 bases from V and 2 bases from J, with 6 bases between. This CDR3 region has 13 residues. CDR1 is SGHDN and CDR2 is FVKESK in the germline V gene. The CDR3 nucleotides are TGTGCCAGCAGCCAATTCCTACAAGAGACCCAGTACTTC. Translation: CASSQFLQETQYF.

The chain joins TRBV9 to TRBJ2-3, with 10 bases lining up with TRBD2. Germline values: CDR1 SGDLS, CDR2 YYNGEE. The CDR3 covers 19 residues. Losses at the gene ends were 4 bases for V and 2 bases for J; bases not matched to a gene: 16. CDR3 nucleotides: TGTGCCAGCAGCTCCAGCCAAAGGACTAGCGGAGGCCCCACAGATACGCAGTATTTT. It codes for CASSSSQRTSGGPTDTQYF.

The sample holds a few counts of this clonotype. The gene calls are TRBV28 and TRBJ1-2; the match to TRBD1 covers 8 bases. The CDR3 has 15 residues. The germline V gene encodes CDR1 MDHEN and CDR2 SYDVKM. With V trimmed by 2 bases and J by 8 bases, 10 bases remained unmatched. This CDR3 is CASSLGSRGRSGYTF. The CDR3 DNA sequence: TGTGCCAGCAGTTTAGGTAGCAGGGGGCGGAGCGGCTACACCTTC.

The rearrangement links TRBV7-2 to TRBJ2-1; D may be TRBD1 (5 bases). There are 15 residues in the CDR3. Germline V gene data show CDR1 as SGHTA and CDR2 as FQGNSA. Between the trimmed V and J ends, which lost 1 base and 4 bases, there was a span of 11 bases. This CDR3 reads CASSLVGRPYNEQFF. CDR3 DNA sequence: TGTGCCAGCAGCTTAGTGGGGCGACCTTACAATGAGCAGTTCTTC. Using reference TRBV7-2 and TRBJ2-1 for the parts outside the CDR3, the full variable domain is GAGVSQSPSNKVTEKGKDVELRCDPISGHTALYWYRQSLGQGLEFLIYFQGNSAPDKSGLPSDRFSAERTGGSVSTLTIQRTQQEDSAVYLCASSLVGRPYNEQFFGPGTRLTVL.

This clonotype showed up just a few times. The J gene is TRBJ2-1, the V gene TRBV20-1; D call uncertain. Per germline, CDR1 DFQATT and CDR2 SNEGSKA (reference sequence). The CDR3 loop spans 13 amino acids. Trimming stripped 4 bases from V and 0 bases from J, with 7 bases between. As DNA, the CDR3 is TGCAGTGCTACTCTCCTCTCCTACAATGAGCAGTTCTTC. It is translated as CSATLLSYNEQFF.

As regards this clonotype: One end of the junction is discordant with germline, which a read error may explain. The J gene is TRBJ2-1, the V gene TRBV30, with TRBD2 as a possible D gene (5 bases). The J call may be mistaken, given a closer DNA end match to TRBJ2-7. The CDR3 consists of 15 residues. Germline V gives CDR1 GTSNPN, CDR2 SVGIG (reference sequence). This CDR3 reads CARSVSSASYNEQYF. CDR3 nucleotides: TGTGCCCGGAGTGTTAGTAGCGCCTCCTACAATGAGCAGTACTTC.

This clonotype was detected a few times. The CDR3: CASSISTGGLAKNIQYF. The CDR3 DNA reads TGCGCCAGCAGCATCAGCACAGGGGGATTAGCCAAAAACATTCAGTACTTC. The V and J genes are TRBV5-1 and TRBJ2-4; 8 nucleotides match TRBD1. There are 17 residues in the CDR3. Germline V CDR1 and CDR2: SGHRS, YFSETQ. V shed 4 bases and J 0 bases; nucleotides not matched to a gene: 9.

This clonotype was seen a single time. The CDR3 sequence: CASSPRPTSGAYNEQYF. The CDR3 DNA is TGTGCCAGCAGCCCCCGACCCACTAGCGGAGCTTACAATGAGCAGTACTTC. The chain is built from TRBV7-3 and TRBJ2-5; TRBD2 aligns across 8 bases. This CDR3 has 17 amino acids. Germline trimming cut 5 bases from V and 11 bases from J; bases unmatched to any gene: 22. The germline V gene encodes CDR1 SGHTA and CDR2 FQGTGA.

This chain joins TRBV18 and TRBJ2-1; 9 bases fit TRBD2. The CDR3 length is 15 residues. The V gene end was trimmed by 5 bases and the J gene end by 8 bases; junction bases not matched to a gene: 10. Germline CDR1 and CDR2: KGHSH and LQKENI. The CDR3 loop is CASSALAGPLYEQFF. The DNA for the CDR3 is TGTGCCAGCTCAGCCCTAGCGGGACCTCTCTATGAGCAGTTCTTC.

This chain joins TRBV7-2 and TRBJ2-1; TRBD1 matches at 9 bases. J was trimmed by 5 bases and V by 4 bases; bases with no gene match: 3. Germline V gene data show CDR1 as SGHTA and CDR2 as FQGNSA. The CDR3 has 14 amino acids. CDR3 protein: CASSYRQGDNEQFF. The CDR3 DNA is TGTGCCAGCAGCTACCGACAGGGGGACAATGAGCAGTTCTTC.